This entry lists 8 T cell receptor beta chains sequenced from one sample in a study of response to subunit inactivated influenza vaccine. TCRdb used MiXCR to reprocess the RT-PCR reads, holding one entry per CDR3 protein. This table has over 400,000 distinct CDR3 sequences, about 10% appearing once. The sample was PBMCs from blood, taken 45 days after vaccination. The receptor source for this set is a man in his fifties or sixties who received an inactivated influenza vaccine.

V usage is TRBV7-2 and J usage is TRBJ2-5; TRBD2 might be the D (6 bases). Germline V gives CDR1 SGHTA, CDR2 FQGNSA. With 4 bases removed from V and 5 bases from J, the gap between germline ends came to 17 bases. CDR3 length equals 15 residues. This CDR3 reads CASSYDTGVGETQYF. The CDR3, as DNA: TGTGCCAGCAGCTATGACACGGGGGTAGGGGAGACCCAGTACTTC.

This rearrangement joins TRBV20-1 to TRBJ2-3, with TRBD1 identical over 8 bases. Per the germline V gene, CDR1 is DFQATT and CDR2 is SNEGSKA (reference sequence). The CDR3 sequence is 19 residues long. With V trimmed by 0 bases and J by 15 bases, 29 bases remained unmatched. For the CDR3, the DNA is TGCAGTGCTAGAGATCTTTATGGACAGGGAGTCGGCGGCGAGGCGGAGCACTATTTT. Residues: CSARDLYGQGVGGEAEHYF.

To note about this clonotype: With a much larger clone just one base away, this may be a read error. The rearrangement uses TRBV7-6 and TRBJ2-3; unclear D gene. The CDR3 extends over 15 amino acids. Germline V CDR1 and CDR2: SGHVS, FNYEAQ. Trimming stripped 1 base from V and 3 bases from J, with 11 bases between. CDR3 DNA: TGTGCCAGCAGCTTAGTAGGATCTAGGACAGATACGCAGTATTTT. It codes for CASSLVGSRTDTQYF.

This clonotype showed up just a few times. The V and J genes are TRBV6-2 or TRBV6-3 and TRBJ1-1; TRBD1 matches at 11 bases. CDR1 and CDR2 (germline): MNHEY, SVGEGT. This CDR3 is 16 amino acids long. V lost 0 bases and J lost 4; bases outside the gene matches: 4. The CDR3 DNA reads as TGTGCCAGCAGTTACTCGCTGGGACAGGGGGGCACTGAAGCTTTCTTT. It translates to CASSYSLGQGGTEAFF.

The genes are TRBV28 and TRBJ2-7, with a weak D call TRBD1 (6 bases). The germline gives CDR1 MDHEN, CDR2 SYDVKM. The CDR3 totals 14 residues. Trimming took off 3 bases at V and 7 bases at J, with 16 bases between the two ends. The CDR3 reads CASSLSTGLGEQYF. The CDR3, as DNA: TGTGCCAGCAGTTTGTCTACAGGGCTTGGGGAGCAGTACTTC.

This clonotype was detected a few times. This chain joins TRBV7-8 and TRBJ2-7; tentative D call: TRBD1 (6 bases). Germline CDR1 is SGHVS and CDR2 is FQNEAQ. CDR3 length: 16 amino acids. V was shortened by 3 bases and J by 7 bases, with 22 bases between the two germline ends. CDR3: CASSFLGDKGYGEQYF. Here the CDR3 DNA reads TGTGCCAGCAGCTTCCTCGGGGACAAGGGCTATGGTGAGCAGTACTTC.

The gene calls are TRBV10-3 and TRBJ2-3; TRBD2 aligns across 9 bases. CDR1 and CDR2 from the germline V gene are ENHRY and SYGVKD. This CDR3 is 18 amino acids long. V lost 0 bases to trimming and J lost 2 bases; unmatched junction nucleotides: 9. The CDR3 reads CAISESTLAGGYTDTQYF. The CDR3 region has the DNA TGTGCCATCAGTGAGTCGACTCTGGCGGGGGGGTACACAGATACGCAGTATTTT.

The chain uses TRBV15 and TRBJ2-5, with 10 nucleotides matching TRBD2. The CDR3 totals 16 residues. CDR1 and CDR2 from the germline V gene are LNHNV and YYDKDF (reference sequence). With 4 bases clipped from V and 2 bases from J, the junction kept 7 bases outside the gene matches. The CDR3 sequence: CATSIGTSVMQETQYF. The CDR3 DNA sequence: TGTGCCACCAGCATCGGGACTAGCGTGATGCAAGAGACCCAGTACTTC.